This TCR beta chain was sequenced in a study of T cells in Graves' hyperthyroidism and ophthalmopathy. General study results and limits: Separating ophthalmopathy from stable hyperthyroidism was achieved by a 13 V-J model.

RNA transcripts were the template for amplifying TCR beta CDR3 regions. The study used the HTBI primer set for a first-round RT-PCR of the TCR CDR3. MiXCR was run by TCRdb on the multiplex PCR reads, yielding one entry per CDR3 protein. The table lists under 350,000 distinct CDR3 sequences, 25% to 30% of them singletons. This CDR3 region has 13 residues. Germline lookup yields CDR1 SGHAT and CDR2 FQDESV (reference sequence). Trimming stripped 2 bases from V and 6 bases from J, with 11 bases between. The hyperthyroidism patients had all been newly diagnosed, and their disease duration was under 2 months. Their ages ranged from 18 to 65 years. Every diagnosis used clinical symptoms, serum thyroxine and TRAb, thyroid ultrasound and orbital computed tomography. Before ophthalmopathy appeared, progressors gave blood at initial hyperthyroidism diagnosis. In the case of this clonotype: What it recognizes is unknown.

This TCR was recovered from a man aged 35 to 55 with Graves' hyperthyroidism that later progressed to Graves' ophthalmopathy. V and J are TRBV11-1 and TRBJ2-7; D not certain. The sample was blood. Here the CDR3 reads CASSLLVAFEQYF. DNA for the CDR3: TGTGCCAGCAGCTTACTTGTTGCGTTCGAGCAGTACTTC.